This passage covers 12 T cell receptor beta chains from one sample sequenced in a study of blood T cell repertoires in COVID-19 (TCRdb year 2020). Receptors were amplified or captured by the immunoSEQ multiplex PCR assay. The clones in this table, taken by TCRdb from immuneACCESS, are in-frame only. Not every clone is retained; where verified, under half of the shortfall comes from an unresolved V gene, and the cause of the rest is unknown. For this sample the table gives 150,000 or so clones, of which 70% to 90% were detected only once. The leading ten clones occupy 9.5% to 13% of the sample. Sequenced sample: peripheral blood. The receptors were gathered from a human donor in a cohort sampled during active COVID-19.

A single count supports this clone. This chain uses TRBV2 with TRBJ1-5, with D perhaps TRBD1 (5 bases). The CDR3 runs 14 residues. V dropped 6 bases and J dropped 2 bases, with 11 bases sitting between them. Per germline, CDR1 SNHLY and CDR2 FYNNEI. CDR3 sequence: CASRGGVGNQPQHF. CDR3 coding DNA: TGTGCCAGCAGGGGGGGAGTTGGCAATCAGCCCCAGCATTTT.

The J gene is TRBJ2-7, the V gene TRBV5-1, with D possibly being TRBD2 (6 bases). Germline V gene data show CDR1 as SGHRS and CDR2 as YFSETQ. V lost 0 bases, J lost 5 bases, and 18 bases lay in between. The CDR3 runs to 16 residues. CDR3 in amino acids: CASSLGGSGRLHEQYF. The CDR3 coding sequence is TGCGCCAGCAGCTTGGGTGGTTCAGGGAGGTTACACGAGCAGTACTTC.

CDR3 protein: CASSEPTGVGYEQYF. Here the CDR3 DNA reads TGCGCCAGCAGTGAGCCGACAGGGGTGGGCTACGAGCAGTACTTC. V gene TRBV10-1 combines with J gene TRBJ2-7; TRBD1 matches 8 bases. Germline V gene data show CDR1 as WNHNN and CDR2 as SYGVQD (reference sequence). This CDR3 comprises 15 residues. With V trimmed by 2 bases and J by 3 bases, 6 bases remained unmatched.

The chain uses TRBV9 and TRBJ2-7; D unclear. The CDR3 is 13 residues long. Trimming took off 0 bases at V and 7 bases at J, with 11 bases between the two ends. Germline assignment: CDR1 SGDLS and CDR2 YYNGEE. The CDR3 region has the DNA TGTGCCAGCAGCGTAGATAACCTCCGGGAGCAGTACTTC. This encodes CASSVDNLREQYF.

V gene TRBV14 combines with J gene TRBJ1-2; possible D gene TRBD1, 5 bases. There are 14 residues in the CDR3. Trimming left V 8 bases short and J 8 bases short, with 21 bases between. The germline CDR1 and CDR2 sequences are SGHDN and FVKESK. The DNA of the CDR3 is TGTGCCAGCGGCAGGGCCAGAGCTAAGGGAGGCTACACCTTC. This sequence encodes CASGRARAKGGYTF.

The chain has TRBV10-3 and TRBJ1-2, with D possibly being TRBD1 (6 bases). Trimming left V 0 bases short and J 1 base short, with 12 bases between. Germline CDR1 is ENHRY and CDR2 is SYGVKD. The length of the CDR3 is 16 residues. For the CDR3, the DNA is TGTGCCATCAGTGAGTCGATGCGGGGGCTTAACTATGGCTACACCTTC. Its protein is CAISESMRGLNYGYTF.

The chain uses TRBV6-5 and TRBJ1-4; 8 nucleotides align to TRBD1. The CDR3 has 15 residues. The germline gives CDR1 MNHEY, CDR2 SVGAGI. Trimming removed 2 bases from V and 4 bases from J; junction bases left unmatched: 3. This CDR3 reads CASSYGTGRNEKLFF. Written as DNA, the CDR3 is TGTGCCAGCAGTTACGGGACAGGCCGTAATGAAAAACTGTTTTTT.

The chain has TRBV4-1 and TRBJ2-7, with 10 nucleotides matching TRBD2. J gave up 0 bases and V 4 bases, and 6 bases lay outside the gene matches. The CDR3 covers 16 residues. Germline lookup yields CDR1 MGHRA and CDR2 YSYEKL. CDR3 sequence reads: CASSPPTSGISYEQYF. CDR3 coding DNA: TGCGCCAGCAGCCCGCCAACTAGCGGGATCTCCTACGAGCAGTACTTC.

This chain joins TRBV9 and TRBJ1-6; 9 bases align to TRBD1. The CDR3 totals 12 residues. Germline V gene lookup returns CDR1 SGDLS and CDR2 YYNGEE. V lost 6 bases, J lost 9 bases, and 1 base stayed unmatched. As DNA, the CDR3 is TGTGCCAGCACGACAGGGGGTTCACCCCTCCACTTT. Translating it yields CASTTGGSPLHF. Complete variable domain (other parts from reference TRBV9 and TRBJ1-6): DSGVTQTPKHLITATGQRVTLRCSPRSGDLSVYWYQQSLDQGLQFLIQYYNGEERAKGNILERFSAQQFPDLHSELNLSSLELGDSALYFCASTTGGSPLHFGNGTRLTVT.

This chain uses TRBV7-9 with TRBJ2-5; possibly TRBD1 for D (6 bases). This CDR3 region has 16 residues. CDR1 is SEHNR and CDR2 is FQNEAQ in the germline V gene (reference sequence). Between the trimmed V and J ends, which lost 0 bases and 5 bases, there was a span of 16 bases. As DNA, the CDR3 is TGTGCCAGCAGCTTAGCGCAGGGGCCCTACGAGGAGACCCAGTACTTC. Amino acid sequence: CASSLAQGPYEETQYF.

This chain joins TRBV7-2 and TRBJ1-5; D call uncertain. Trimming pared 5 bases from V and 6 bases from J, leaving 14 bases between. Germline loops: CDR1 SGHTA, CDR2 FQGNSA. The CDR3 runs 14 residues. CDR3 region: CASSPLGSAQPQHF. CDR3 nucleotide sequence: TGTGCCAGCAGCCCTTTGGGGAGCGCTCAGCCCCAGCATTTT.

CDR3 loop: CASSLYALRTGGNSPLHF. CDR3 coding DNA: TGTGCCAGCTCACTTTATGCTCTCCGGACAGGGGGAAATTCACCCCTCCACTTT. The chain links TRBV18 to TRBJ1-6; 10 bases are shared with TRBD1. Germline CDR1 and CDR2: KGHSH and LQKENI. Trimming removed 4 bases from V and 7 bases from J; junction bases left unmatched: 13. The CDR3 sequence is 18 residues long.